This entry is about one TCR beta chain. TCRdb's table, derived via immunoSEQ multiplex PCR, lists solely in-frame clones and lacks some. The table records about 84,000 clones, about 80% of them present only once. The sample is drawn from a study of PD-L1 blockade in urothelial cancer. CDR1 and CDR2 (germline): ENHRY, SYGVKD. There are 14 residues in the CDR3. J was trimmed by 4 bases and V by 9 bases; bases with no gene match: 7. The receptor was derived from an older man with urothelial cancer. The chain combines TRBV10-3 with TRBJ2-5; TRBD2 aligns across 11 bases. Sequenced here: PBMCs, sampled around atezolizumab (anti-PD-L1) treatment. The CDR3 sequence: CAMSPSGGRETQYF. The CDR3, as DNA: TGTGCCATGTCCCCTAGCGGGGGGCGAGAGACCCAGTACTTC.